The present T cell receptor beta chain was sequenced within a study of early T cells in non-severe SARS-CoV-2 infection. Across the whole study: RNA in bulk from unsorted whole blood was sequenced, and chains were unpaired. Study-level points and caveats: There was a bias toward anti-spike CD8 responses in VDJdb matching, which missed private and CD4 specificities.

cDNA molecules, individually, were tagged with unique molecular identifiers. Each CDR3 protein gets one entry after TCRdb re-called the 5' RACE reads with MiXCR. The sample consists of about 33,000 distinct CDR3 sequences, 4.5% to 5% of them appearing once. The J segment lost 3 bases and the V segment lost 4 bases, leaving 2 bases of the junction unmatched. CDR1 is SSHAT, CDR2 FNYEAQ, per germline (reference sequence). This CDR3 is 13 amino acids long. There are many counts of this clonotype. Its antigen is as yet unknown. The origin of this receptor is an adult who was a healthcare worker with PCR-confirmed SARS-CoV-2 infection or an uninfected control (not recorded which). The source material was whole blood. This chain joins TRBV7-7 and TRBJ2-5; 7 bases are a match to TRBD1. The DNA for the CDR3 is TGTGCCAGCAGCTCGACAGGGAAAGAGACCCAGTACTTC. It translates to CASSSTGKETQYF.